The 12 T cell receptor beta chains listed next were all sequenced from one sample in a study of blood T cell repertoires in COVID-19. Clones were read by immunoSEQ multiplex PCR, and TCRdb kept only the in-frame ones, dropping some. The profile shows 400,000 to 550,000 clones, roughly 91% of them singletons. Material for sequencing was peripheral blood. The receptors shown here come from a woman in her 30s with acute or convalescent COVID-19.

The rearrangement joins TRBV5-4 to TRBJ2-1; D unclear. There are 13 residues in the CDR3. CDR1 is SGHNT and CDR2 is YYREEE in the germline V gene (reference sequence). V dropped 2 bases and J dropped 1 base, with 4 bases sitting between them. The CDR3 is CASSFGSYNEQFF. The CDR3 region has the DNA TGTGCCAGCAGCTTCGGTTCCTACAATGAGCAGTTCTTC.

The CDR3: CASSYPMGQGVSYNEQFF. CDR3 coding DNA: TGTGCCAGCAGTTACCCAATGGGACAGGGGGTATCCTACAATGAGCAGTTCTTC. The gene calls are TRBV6-7 and TRBJ2-1, with TRBD1 identical over 11 bases. TRBV6-7 is an ORF, and what it does is uncertain. Trimming at V came to 2 bases and at J to 1 base, leaving 7 bases not matched to a gene. The CDR3 has 18 residues.

The chain has TRBV5-5 and TRBJ2-1; 10 bases map to TRBD1. The CDR3 contains 14 residues. Germline V CDR1 and CDR2: SGHKS, YYEKEE (reference sequence). Trimming cost V 4 bases and J 8 bases; bases outside gene matches: 6. The CDR3: CASSDGTGVHEQFF. The DNA of the CDR3 is TGTGCCAGCAGCGATGGGACAGGGGTGCATGAGCAGTTCTTC. The full variable domain, in which reference TRBV5-5 and TRBJ2-1 provide the parts outside the CDR3, is DAGVTQSPTHLIKTRGQQVTLRCSPISGHKSVSWYQQVLGQGPQFIFQYYEKEERGRGNFPDRFSARQFPNYSSELNVNALLLGDSALYLCASSDGTGVHEQFFGPGTRLTVL.

This clone was picked up a small number of times. V and J are TRBV5-3 and TRBJ1-3, with a tentative D call TRBD1 (5 bases). TRBV5-3 qualifies as an ORF whose function is uncertain. The CDR3 consists of 14 residues. The ends were cut back, 3 bases at V and 6 bases at J, with 13 bases in the middle. The CDR3 region is CARSYGQGQNTIYF. CDR3 nucleotides: TGTGCCAGAAGCTACGGGCAGGGCCAAAACACCATATATTTT.

The rearrangement joins TRBV21-1 to TRBJ2-7; the table's TRBD2 call for D was not verified on the DNA. TRBV21-1 is a pseudogene. CDR3 length equals 15 residues. The CDR3 loop is CASRACAGGSYEQYF. CDR3 bases: TGTGCCAGCAGGGCTTGCGCGGGGGGTTCCTACGAGCAGTACTTC.

This clone was counted once. The chain carries TRBV30 and TRBJ1-3; D uncertain. Germline V lookup: CDR1 GTSNPN, CDR2 SVGIG (reference sequence). V lost 0 bases and J lost 0, with 12 bases in between. The CDR3 length is 16 residues. CDR3 in DNA: TGTGCCTGGAGTGTCCTTTACCGGAGCTCTGGAAACACCATATATTTT. Its translation: CAWSVLYRSSGNTIYF.

The V and J genes are TRBV19 and TRBJ1-5, with a weak D call TRBD1 (6 bases). With 3 bases removed from V and 1 base from J, the gap between germline ends came to 16 bases. The CDR3 sequence is 17 residues long. CDR1 is LNHDA, CDR2 SQIVND, per germline (reference sequence). The CDR3 DNA follows: TGTGCCAGTAGTATTAAGAGGGGGTCGGACAGCAATCAGCCCCAGCATTTT. Translated: CASSIKRGSDSNQPQHF.

This chain links TRBV19 with TRBJ1-1; D remains unclear. The V and J ends lost 7 bases and 6 bases respectively, with 18 bases between them. Per the germline V gene, CDR1 is LNHDA and CDR2 is SQIVND (reference sequence). This CDR3 contains 14 residues. The CDR3 loop reads CASTAADSSAEAFF. In DNA, the CDR3 is TGTGCCAGTACCGCGGCGGACTCGTCCGCTGAAGCTTTCTTT.

In this sample, this clone turned up a few times. The CDR3 spells CASSLTGPGTYSYEQYF. In DNA, the CDR3 is TGTGCCAGCAGCCTGACCGGACCGGGAACTTACTCCTACGAGCAGTACTTC. This chain uses TRBV3-1 (or the pseudogene TRBV3-2) with TRBJ2-7; possible D gene TRBD2, 5 bases. The V gene lost 4 bases and the J gene lost 0 bases, with 19 bases spanning the gap. The CDR3 has 17 amino acids. Germline loops: CDR1 LGHDT, CDR2 YNNKEL (reference sequence).

This sequence joins TRBV10-1 and TRBJ2-1; 8 nucleotides match TRBD2. Germline V CDR1 and CDR2: WNHNN, SYGVQD (reference sequence). This CDR3 is built from 13 residues. The junction had 5 bases not matched to a gene; V was cut back by 4 bases and J by 9 bases. The CDR3 nucleotides read TGCGCCAGCAGTGCAGCGGGGGAGGTTGAGCAGTTCTTC. Amino acid sequence: CASSAAGEVEQFF.

The rearrangement joins TRBV19 to TRBJ2-3; 8 bases fit TRBD1. V shed 3 bases and J 6 bases; nucleotides not matched to a gene: 11. CDR3 size: 16 residues. Germline V lookup: CDR1 LNHDA, CDR2 SQIVND (reference sequence). The CDR3 nucleotides read TGTGCCAGTAGTATTAAGCAGGGGGCACATGTGGATACGCAGTATTTT. Protein: CASSIKQGAHVDTQYF.

The V call is TRBV5-1, the J call TRBJ2-1, with D perhaps TRBD1 (5 bases). CDR1 SGHRS and CDR2 YFSETQ come from the germline V gene. V lost 5 bases, J lost 7 bases, and 10 bases lay in between. The CDR3 has 12 residues. The CDR3 is CASSAGQNEQFF. DNA for the CDR3: TGCGCCAGCAGTGCAGGGCAGAATGAGCAGTTCTTC.